This record covers a single TCR beta chain. This sample is part of a study of cytomegalovirus exposure and HLA in healthy donors. Amplification used 60 Vbeta primers and 13 Jbeta primers. The table came from immunoSEQ multiplex PCR; TCRdb's copy has only in-frame clones and leaves some out. Here the sample spans around 33,000 clones, 40% to 50% being singletons. The sample comprised PBMCs. The source is a woman aged 50 to 60 in good health and CMV-seronegative.

The CDR3 region is CASSRDRSNEQFF. In DNA, the CDR3 is TGTGCCAGCTCACGCGACAGGAGCAATGAGCAGTTCTTC. V is TRBV18 and J is TRBJ2-1, with D maybe TRBD1 (6 bases). Germline CDR1 reads KGHSH; CDR2 reads LQKENI. V was pared by 4 bases and J by 6 bases, with 10 bases between. This CDR3 has 13 amino acids. Together with reference TRBV18 and TRBJ2-1, the CDR3 gives the full variable domain: NAGVMQNPRHLVRRRGQEARLRCSPMKGHSHVYWYRQLPEEGLKFMVYLQKENIIDESGMPKERFSAEFPKEGPSILRIQQVVRGDSAAYFCASSRDRSNEQFFGPGTRLTVL.